This TCR beta chain was recovered during a study of cytotoxic CD8 clonotypes in ibrutinib-treated CLL. The CDR3 is made up of 16 amino acids. V gave up 2 bases and J gave up 6 bases, with 17 bases separating them. The germline V gene has CDR1 MDHEN and CDR2 SYDVKM. Study-wide points: Clonotypes that were public were uncommon, and they contracted or stayed stable on treatment. At the start, clonality exceeded age-matched healthy donors and followed circulating CD8+ T-cell counts.

Comments on this clone: The antigen remains unidentified.

The protocol was immunoSEQ multiplex PCR, while the TCRdb copy is restricted to in-frame clones and leaves out a portion. The profile shows roughly 47,000 clones, approximately 51% of them singletons. This receptor was obtained from a human donor with chronic lymphocytic leukemia. The V gene is TRBV28, the J gene TRBJ2-1; D is unclear. The source was PBMCs, collected after 12 months of ibrutinib treatment. The CDR3 sequence: CASSLITTPLGNEQFF. The CDR3 DNA reads TGTGCCAGCAGTTTAATCACTACCCCACTCGGCAATGAGCAGTTCTTC.